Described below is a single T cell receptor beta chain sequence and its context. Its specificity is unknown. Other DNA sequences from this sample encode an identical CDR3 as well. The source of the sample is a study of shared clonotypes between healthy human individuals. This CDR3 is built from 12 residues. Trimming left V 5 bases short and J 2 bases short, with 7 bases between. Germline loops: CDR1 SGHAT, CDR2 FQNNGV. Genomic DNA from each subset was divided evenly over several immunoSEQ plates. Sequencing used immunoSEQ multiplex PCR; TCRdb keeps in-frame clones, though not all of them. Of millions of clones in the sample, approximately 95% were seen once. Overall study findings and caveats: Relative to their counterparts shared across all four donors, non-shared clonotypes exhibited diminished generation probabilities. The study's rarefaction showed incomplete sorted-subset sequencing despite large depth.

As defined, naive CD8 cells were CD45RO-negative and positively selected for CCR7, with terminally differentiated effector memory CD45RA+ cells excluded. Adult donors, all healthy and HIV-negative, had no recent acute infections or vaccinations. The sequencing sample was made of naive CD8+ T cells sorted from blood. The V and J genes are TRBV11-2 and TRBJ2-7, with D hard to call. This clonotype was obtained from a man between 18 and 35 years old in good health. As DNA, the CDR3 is TGTGCCAGCAGCCCCCGGGCCTACGAGCAGTACTTC. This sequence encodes CASSPRAYEQYF.